This T cell receptor beta chain was observed in a study of beta chain features in type 1 diabetes. This clone came up a few times. V was clipped by 0 bases and J by 10 bases; unmatched bases: 12. This CDR3 contains 17 residues. Germline-derived CDR1 and CDR2 are SGDLS and YYNGEE. Expressed TCRB transcripts were sequenced, since all the RNA that had been isolated was reverse transcribed. TCRdb's table, derived via immunoSEQ multiplex PCR, lists solely in-frame clones and lacks some. The data hold approximately 470,000 clones, with 25% to 35% observed a single time. Specimen: naive CD4+ T cells from blood. The chain carries TRBV9 and TRBJ2-1; TRBD2 aligns across 11 bases. The TCR originated in a man between 18 and 29 years old in good health. CDR3 in DNA: TGTGCCAGCAGCGTAGCCCTGGGTCTAGCGGGAGGATACGAGCAGTTCTTC. Translation gives CASSVALGLAGGYEQFF. The whole variable domain, remainder taken from reference TRBV9 and TRBJ2-1, is DSGVTQTPKHLITATGQRVTLRCSPRSGDLSVYWYQQSLDQGLQFLIQYYNGEERAKGNILERFSAQQFPDLHSELNLSSLELGDSALYFCASSVALGLAGGYEQFFGPGTRLTVL.